This T cell receptor (beta chain) is from a study of beta chain features in type 1 diabetes. Study outcomes and limitations: The study found that naive, central memory and Treg TCRB repertoires appeared more similar in patients than in healthy donors. Shorter TCRB CDR3s, moderately but significantly so, marked every one of the four CD4+ subsets in Type 1 diabetes patients.

Comments on this clone: Antigen unknown.

Sequenced material consisted of expressed TCRB transcripts (all of the isolated RNA was reverse transcribed). Profiled with immunoSEQ multiplex PCR; TCRdb holds only in-frame clones, not every one. The table includes a few hundred thousand clones, over 20% detected once. CD4+ cells of the naive, central memory, regulatory and stem cell-like memory types were sorted via CD45RO/CCR7/CD25/CD127/CD95/CD27. The sample was naive CD4+ T cells from blood. This receptor was identified in a woman aged 40 to 50 with type 1 diabetes.

CDR3 sequence reads: CSVDSGTANTEAFF. The CDR3 DNA is TGCAGCGTCGACTCCGGGACAGCGAACACTGAAGCTTTCTTT. The chain couples TRBV29-1 to TRBJ1-1, with 7 bases identical to TRBD1. J gave up 1 base and V 6 bases, and 8 bases lay outside the gene matches. There are 14 residues in the CDR3. CDR1 and CDR2 (germline): SQVTM, ANQGSEA.